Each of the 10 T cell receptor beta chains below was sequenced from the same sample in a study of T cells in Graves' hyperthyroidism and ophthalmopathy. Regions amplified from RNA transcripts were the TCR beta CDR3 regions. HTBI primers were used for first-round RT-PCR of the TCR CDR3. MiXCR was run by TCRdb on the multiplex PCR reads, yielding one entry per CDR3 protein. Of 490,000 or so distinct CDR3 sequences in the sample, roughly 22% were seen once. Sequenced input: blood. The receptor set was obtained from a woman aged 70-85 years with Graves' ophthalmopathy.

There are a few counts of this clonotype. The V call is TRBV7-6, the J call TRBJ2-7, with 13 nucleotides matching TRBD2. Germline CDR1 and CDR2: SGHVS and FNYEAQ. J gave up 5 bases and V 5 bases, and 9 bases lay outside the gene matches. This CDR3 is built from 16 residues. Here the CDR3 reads CASSPTSGRATDEQYF. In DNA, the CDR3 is TGTGCCAGCAGCCCTACTAGCGGGAGGGCCACGGACGAGCAGTACTTC. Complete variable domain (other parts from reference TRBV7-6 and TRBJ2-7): GAGVSQSPRYKVTKRGQDVALRCDPISGHVSLYWYRQALGQGPEFLTYFNYEAQQDKSGLPNDRFSAERPEGSISTLTIQRTEQRDSAMYRCASSPTSGRATDEQYFGPGTRLTVT.

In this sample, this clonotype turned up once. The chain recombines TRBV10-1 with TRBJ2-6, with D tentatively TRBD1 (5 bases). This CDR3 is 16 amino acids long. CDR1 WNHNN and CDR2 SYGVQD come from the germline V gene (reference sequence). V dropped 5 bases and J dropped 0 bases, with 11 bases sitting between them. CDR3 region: CASSSATGSGANVLTF. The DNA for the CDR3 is TGCGCCAGCAGTTCGGCTACAGGCTCTGGGGCCAACGTCCTGACTTTC.

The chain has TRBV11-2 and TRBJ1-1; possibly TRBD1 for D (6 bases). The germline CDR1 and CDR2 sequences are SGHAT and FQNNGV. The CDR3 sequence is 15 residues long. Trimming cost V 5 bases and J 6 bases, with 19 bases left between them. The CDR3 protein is CASSAGGGVLPEAFF. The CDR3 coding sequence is TGTGCCAGCAGCGCGGGAGGGGGAGTTCTCCCTGAAGCTTTCTTT.

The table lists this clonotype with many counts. CDR3 protein: CASSGGANTEAFF. CDR3 coding DNA: TGTGCCAGCAGTGGGGGGGCGAACACTGAAGCTTTCTTT. This chain joins TRBV2 and TRBJ1-1; maybe TRBD1 (6 bases). The V end lost 4 bases, the J end lost 1 base, and 7 bases lay between the germline ends. CDR1 and CDR2 from the germline V gene are SNHLY and FYNNEI. The CDR3 is 13 amino acids. The variable domain in full, with the rest retrieved from reference TRBV2 and TRBJ1-1, is EPEVTQTPSHQVTQMGQEVILRCVPISNHLYFYWYRQILGQKVEFLVSFYNNEISEKSEIFDDQFSVERPDGSNFTLKIRSTKLEDSAMYFCASSGGANTEAFFGQGTRLTVV.

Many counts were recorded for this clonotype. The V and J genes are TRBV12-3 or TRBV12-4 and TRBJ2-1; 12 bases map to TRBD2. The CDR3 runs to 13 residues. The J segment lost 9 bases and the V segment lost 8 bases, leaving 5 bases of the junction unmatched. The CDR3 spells CASLAGGQGEQFF. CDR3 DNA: TGTGCCAGCCTAGCGGGAGGGCAGGGTGAGCAGTTCTTC.

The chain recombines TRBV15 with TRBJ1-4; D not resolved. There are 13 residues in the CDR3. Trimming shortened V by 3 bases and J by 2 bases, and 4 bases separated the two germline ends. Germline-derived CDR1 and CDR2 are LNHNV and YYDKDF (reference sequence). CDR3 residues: CATSSGTNEKLFF. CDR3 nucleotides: TGTGCCACCAGCAGTGGCACTAATGAAAAACTGTTTTTT. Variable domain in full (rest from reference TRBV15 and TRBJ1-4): DAMVIQNPRYQVTQFGKPVTLSCSQTLNHNVMYWYQQKSSQAPKLLFHYYDKDFNNEADTPDNFQSRRPNTSFCFLDIRSPGLGDTAMYLCATSSGTNEKLFFGSGTQLSVL.

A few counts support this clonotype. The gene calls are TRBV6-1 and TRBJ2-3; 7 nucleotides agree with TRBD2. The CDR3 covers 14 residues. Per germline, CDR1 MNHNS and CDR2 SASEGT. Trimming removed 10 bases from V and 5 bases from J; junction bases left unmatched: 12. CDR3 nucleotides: TGTGCCACCGGCCGCGGGGGATCCATAGATACGCAGTATTTT. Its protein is CATGRGGSIDTQYF.

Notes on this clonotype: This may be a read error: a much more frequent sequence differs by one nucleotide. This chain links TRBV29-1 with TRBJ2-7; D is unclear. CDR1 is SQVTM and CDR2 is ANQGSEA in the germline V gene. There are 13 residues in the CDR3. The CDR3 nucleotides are TGCAGCGCTGAACCTAGGGATTCCTACGAGCAGTACTTC. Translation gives CSAEPRDSYEQYF.

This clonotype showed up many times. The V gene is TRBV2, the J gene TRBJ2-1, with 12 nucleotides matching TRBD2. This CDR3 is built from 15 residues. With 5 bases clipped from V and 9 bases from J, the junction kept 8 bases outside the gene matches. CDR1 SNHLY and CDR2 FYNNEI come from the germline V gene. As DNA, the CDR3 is TGTGCCAGCAGTATGACTAGCGGGAGAATTGGTGAGCAGTTCTTC. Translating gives CASSMTSGRIGEQFF. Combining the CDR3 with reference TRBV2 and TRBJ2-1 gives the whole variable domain EPEVTQTPSHQVTQMGQEVILRCVPISNHLYFYWYRQILGQKVEFLVSFYNNEISEKSEIFDDQFSVERPDGSNFTLKIRSTKLEDSAMYFCASSMTSGRIGEQFFGPGTRLTVL.

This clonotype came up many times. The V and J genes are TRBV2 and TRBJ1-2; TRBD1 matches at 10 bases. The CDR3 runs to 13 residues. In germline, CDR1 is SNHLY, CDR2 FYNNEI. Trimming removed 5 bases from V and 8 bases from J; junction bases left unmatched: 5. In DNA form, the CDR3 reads TGTGCCAGCAGTCCCGGGACAGGGGCGGGCTACACCTTC. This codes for CASSPGTGAGYTF.